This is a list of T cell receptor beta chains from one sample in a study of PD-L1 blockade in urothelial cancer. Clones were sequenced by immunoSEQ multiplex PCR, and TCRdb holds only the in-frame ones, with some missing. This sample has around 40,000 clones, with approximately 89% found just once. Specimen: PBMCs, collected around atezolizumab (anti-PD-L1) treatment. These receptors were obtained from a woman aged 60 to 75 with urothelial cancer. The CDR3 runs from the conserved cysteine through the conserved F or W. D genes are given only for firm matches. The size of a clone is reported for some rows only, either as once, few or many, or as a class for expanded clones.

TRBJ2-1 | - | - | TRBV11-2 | TGTGCCAGTAGCGGTACTTCTTACAATGAGCAGTTCTTC | CASSGTSYNEQFF
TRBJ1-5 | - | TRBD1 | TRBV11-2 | TGTGCCAGCAGCTTAGACACAGGGGGTGGGCAGCCCCAGCATTTT | CASSLDTGGGQPQHF
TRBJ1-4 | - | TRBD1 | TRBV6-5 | TGTGCCAGCAGTTCCTCCGGGACAGGGGGTGAAAAACTGTTTTTT | CASSSSGTGGEKLFF
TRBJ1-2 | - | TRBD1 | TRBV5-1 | TGCGCCAGCAGCTTGGGCCCCAGGGACAGGGGTGGCTATGGCTACACCTTC | CASSLGPRDRGGYGYTF
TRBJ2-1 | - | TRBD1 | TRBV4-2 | TGTGCCAGCAGCCACTTTTGGGACAGCTTTTGGCAGTTCTTC | CASSHFWDSFWQFF
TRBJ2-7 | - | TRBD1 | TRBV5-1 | TGCGCCAGCAGCAGCGGACAGGAGGTCCACGAGCAGTACTTC | CASSSGQEVHEQYF
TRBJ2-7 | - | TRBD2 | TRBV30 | TGTGCCTGGAGTGTTCTTTGGACTAGCGGGAGGGCCAACGAGCAGTACTTC | CAWSVLWTSGRANEQYF
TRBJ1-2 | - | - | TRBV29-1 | TGCAGCGTTGCGACAGGTCTCTATGGCTACACCTTC | CSVATGLYGYTF
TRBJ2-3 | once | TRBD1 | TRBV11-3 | TGTGCCAGCAGCTTAGGAGTGGGGGTACAGGGGACAGATACGCAGTATTTT | CASSLGVGVQGTDTQYF
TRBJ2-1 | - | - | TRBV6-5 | TGTGCCAGCAGACCAAGACTGTCCTCCTACAATGAGCAGTTCTTC | CASRPRLSSYNEQFF
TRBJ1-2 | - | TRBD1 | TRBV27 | TGTGCCAGCAGTATTAGAGGGACAGGGGGTATTCGTGGCTACACCTTC | CASSIRGTGGIRGYTF
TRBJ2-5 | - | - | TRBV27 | TGTGCCAGCAGTTCCACGTGGCTCCAAGAGACCCAGTACTTC | CASSSTWLQETQYF
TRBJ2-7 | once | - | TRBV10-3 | TGTGCCATTGCATCGAGGAGCGGAGCATACGAGCAGTACTTC | CAIASRSGAYEQYF
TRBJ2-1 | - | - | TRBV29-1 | TGCAGCGTCGCACAGTGGCGGGCCAATGAGCAGTTCTTC | CSVAQWRANEQFF
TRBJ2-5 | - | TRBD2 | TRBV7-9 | TGTGCCAGCAGCATCCGAGCGGGAGGGCAAGAGACCCAGTACTTC | CASSIRAGGQETQYF
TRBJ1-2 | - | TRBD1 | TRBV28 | TGTGCCAGCAGTTTAGGTGGACAGGGACGCTATGGCTACACCTTC | CASSLGGQGRYGYTF
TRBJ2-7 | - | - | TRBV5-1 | TGCGCCAGCAGCTTGGGTGACAGCTTCTCCTACGAGCAGTACTTC | CASSLGDSFSYEQYF
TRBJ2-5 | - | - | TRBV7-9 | TGTGCCAGCAGTCGTACCGGGGGTTACCAAGAGACCCAGTACTTC | CASSRTGGYQETQYF
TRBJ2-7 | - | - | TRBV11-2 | TGTGCCAGCAGCTTAGTGGGCATTTCCTCCTACGAGCAGTACTTC | CASSLVGISSYEQYF
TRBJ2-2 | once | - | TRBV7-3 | TGTGCCAGCAGCCCCCCGGGACAACTCACCGGGGAGCTGTTTTTT | CASSPPGQLTGELFF
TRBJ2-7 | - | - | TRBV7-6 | TGTGCCAGCAGCTTGGGGGACACTCCAACCTACGAGCAGTACTTC | CASSLGDTPTYEQYF
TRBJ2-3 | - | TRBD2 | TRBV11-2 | TGTGCCAGCAGCTTAGTGCTAGCGGGAACGGATACGCAGTATTTT | CASSLVLAGTDTQYF
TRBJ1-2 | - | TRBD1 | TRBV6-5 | TGTGCCAGCAACCCCTTGGACAGGGCCGGCTATGGCTACACCTTC | CASNPLDRAGYGYTF